The entry below gives a single T cell receptor (beta chain) sequence along with its context. The conserved closing phenylalanine or tryptophan is absent in this CDR3, likely reflecting a read error. The DNA is left out, because the CDR3 cannot be placed on it with certainty; the CDR3 is given as TCRdb lists it. The data derive from a study of PD-L1 blockade in urothelial cancer. Study background: Blood gave a median approximately 140,000 T cells.

The data were produced by immunoSEQ multiplex PCR, yet TCRdb's version contains in-frame clones alone and is incomplete. The table records around 41,000 clones, 70% to 90% of them present only once. Locally advanced or metastatic urothelial carcinoma affected the patients. The sequenced sample was PBMCs, obtained around atezolizumab (anti-PD-L1) treatment. The TCR sequence derives from a woman aged 60-70 years with urothelial cancer.

This chain's CDR3 is CASSLASTAGGTKL. V and J are TRBV5-8 and TRBJ2-7; the listed D gene, TRBD2, was not tested against the DNA. Per germline, CDR1 SGHTS and CDR2 YDEGEE. The CDR3 extends over 14 residues, inclusive of both ends.